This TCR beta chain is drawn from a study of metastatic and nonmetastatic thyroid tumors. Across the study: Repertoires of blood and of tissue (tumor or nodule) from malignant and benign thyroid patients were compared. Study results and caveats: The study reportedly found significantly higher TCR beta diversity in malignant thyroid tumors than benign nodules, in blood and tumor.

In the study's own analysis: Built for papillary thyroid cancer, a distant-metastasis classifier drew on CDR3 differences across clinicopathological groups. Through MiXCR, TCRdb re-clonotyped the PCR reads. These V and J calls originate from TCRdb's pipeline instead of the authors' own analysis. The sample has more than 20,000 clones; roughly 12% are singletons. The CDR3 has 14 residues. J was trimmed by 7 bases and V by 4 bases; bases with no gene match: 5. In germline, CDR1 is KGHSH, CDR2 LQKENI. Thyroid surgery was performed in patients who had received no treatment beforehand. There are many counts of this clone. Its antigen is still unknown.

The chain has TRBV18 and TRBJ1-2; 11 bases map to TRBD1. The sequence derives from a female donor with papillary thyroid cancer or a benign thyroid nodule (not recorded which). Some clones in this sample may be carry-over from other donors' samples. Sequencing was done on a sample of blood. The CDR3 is CASSQGQGAVGYTF. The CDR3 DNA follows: TGTGCCAGCTCACAAGGACAGGGGGCAGTTGGCTACACCTTC.